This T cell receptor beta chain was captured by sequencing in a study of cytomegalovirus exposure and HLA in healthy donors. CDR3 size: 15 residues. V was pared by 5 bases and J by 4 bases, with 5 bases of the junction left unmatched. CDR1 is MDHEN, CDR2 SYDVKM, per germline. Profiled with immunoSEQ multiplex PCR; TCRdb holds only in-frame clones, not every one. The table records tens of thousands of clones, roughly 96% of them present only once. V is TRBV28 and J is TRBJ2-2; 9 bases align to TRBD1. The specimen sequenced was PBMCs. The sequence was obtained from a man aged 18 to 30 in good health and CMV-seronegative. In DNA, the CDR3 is TGTGCCAGCAGTCCCTCGACAGGGGGCACCGGGGAGCTGTTTTTT. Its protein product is CASSPSTGGTGELFF.